This TCR beta chain is from a study of cytomegalovirus exposure and HLA in healthy donors. Remarks on this clone: Its antigen remains unknown.

The study, taken as a whole, reports: Altogether, 150 to 200 TCR beta chains were recorded as cytomegalovirus-associated. According to reports, the classifier identified cytomegalovirus status with high specificity and sensitivity.

Measured with immunoSEQ multiplex PCR; TCRdb has only the in-frame clones, and not every one. The sample comprises around 150,000 clones, over 80% of which are singletons, and around 2% rests with the top ten. Donors came from a validation cohort of over a hundred subjects, distinct from the first 666-subject cohort. V shed 3 bases, J shed 0 bases, and the junction held 2 bases outside the gene matches. Per germline, CDR1 SQVTM and CDR2 ANQGSEA. CDR3 length equals 14 residues. The chain joins TRBV29-1 to TRBJ2-1; 7 bases map to TRBD2. Sequences were obtained from PBMCs. The clonotype was recovered from a man in his thirties or forties in good health and CMV-seropositive. In nucleotides, the CDR3 is TGCAGCGTTGAGGGGGGGGGCTCCTACAATGAGCAGTTCTTC. Translation gives CSVEGGGSYNEQFF.